This record covers a single TCR beta chain. This clone's antigen is unknown. The record has no base qualities; no much larger clone is one base away. Libraries were constructed by 5' RACE. Sequencing was performed on a NextSeq 500. In the TCR library protocol, unique molecular identifiers were attached to individual cDNA molecules to correct for PCR bias and sequencing error. Sequencing covered both TCR alpha and beta chains, and within each sample the abundances of alpha and beta sequences were tightly co-correlated. Processing in the source paper ran as follows. Decombinator V4 was used to annotate the V gene, J gene and CDR3 of the TCR sequences. TCRs were defined as expanded if a significant change between any two time points was detected under a Poisson model with p below 0.0001. TCR abundances were normalised to the total number of TCRs sequenced per sample and were expressed as counts per million. MAIT TCRs were defined by TRAV1-2 paired with TRAJ12, TRAJ20 or TRAJ33, and iNKT TCRs by TRAV10 paired with TRAJ18. VDJdb, accessed 1 November 2021, was searched for CMV, EBV and SARS-CoV-2 annotated TCRs, with TCRs annotated for multiple antigens excluded. TCRdb reprocessing: public reads trimmed at Q25 with fastp, clones called with MiXCR, in-frame beta chains kept. Here each entry gathers all rows of one CDR3 protein and keeps the most common genes and DNA. Clone size and V and J calls follow TCRdb, not the original study. A total of some 77,000 distinct CDR3 sequences appear in this sample, more than 10% of them only once. 0.95% to 1.3% of the sample belongs to the ten largest clones.

The data originate from a study of early T cells in non-severe SARS-CoV-2 infection listed by TCRdb under 2021. Notes on the research overall: Because TCR sequencing was done on bulk RNA from unsorted whole blood, the alpha and beta chains could not be paired. On the study overall, not on this receptor specifically: VDJdb matching was skewed toward anti-spike CD8 responses and likely underestimated virus-specific expansions, missing private and CD4 specificities.

A case-control design nested within a healthcare worker cohort in London, UK, was used, with weekly nasopharyngeal swab PCR tests and blood sampling performed. Healthcare workers were recruited between 23 and 31 March 2020, during the week of the UK lockdown, and were followed weekly for up to about 15 weeks. V lost 4 bases and J lost 1 base; the stretch between them is 9 bases long. CDR1 SGHDT and CDR2 YYEEEE were looked up in the germline V gene. Its CDR3 holds 14 amino acids, cysteine through phenylalanine. The sequence is cut down to CDR3 DNA, 42 bases in frame from base 1. What was sequenced was whole blood. The receptor was derived from an adult who was a healthcare worker with PCR-confirmed SARS-CoV-2 infection or an uninfected control (not recorded which). The chain employs TRBV5-6 and TRBJ1-5, and perhaps TRBD1 as D gene, on 6 matching bases. The DNA is as follows: TGTGCCAGCAGCAGGGGGATGAGCAATCAGCCCCAGCATTTT. Its protein is CASSRGMSNQPQHF.